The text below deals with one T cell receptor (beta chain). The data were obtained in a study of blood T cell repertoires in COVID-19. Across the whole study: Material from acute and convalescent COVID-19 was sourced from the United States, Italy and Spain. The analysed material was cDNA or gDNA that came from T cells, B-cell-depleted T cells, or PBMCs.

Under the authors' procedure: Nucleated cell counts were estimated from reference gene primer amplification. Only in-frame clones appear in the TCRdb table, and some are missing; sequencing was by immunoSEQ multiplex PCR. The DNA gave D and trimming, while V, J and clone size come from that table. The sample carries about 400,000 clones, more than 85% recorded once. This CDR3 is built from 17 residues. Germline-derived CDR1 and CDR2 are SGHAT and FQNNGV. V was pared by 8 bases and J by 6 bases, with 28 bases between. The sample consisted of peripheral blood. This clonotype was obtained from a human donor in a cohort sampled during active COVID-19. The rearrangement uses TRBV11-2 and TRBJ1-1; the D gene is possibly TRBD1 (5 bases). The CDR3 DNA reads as TGTGCCAGCGGGGGGGATTCAAGGCGCCGGATGAGATCTGAAGCTTTCTTT. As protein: CASGGDSRRRMRSEAFF. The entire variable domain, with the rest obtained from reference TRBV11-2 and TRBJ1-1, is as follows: EAGVAQSPRYKIIEKRQSVAFWCNPISGHATLYWYQQILGQGPKLLIQFQNNGVVDDSQLPKDRFSAERLKGVDSTLKIQPAKLEDSAVYLCASGGDSRRRMRSEAFFGQGTRLTVV.